The T cell receptor (beta chain) under discussion was sequenced for a study of blood T cells in healthy people across ages. Study-wide results and caveats: Long-lived donors carried more naive CD4+ cells and greater diversity than aged donors.

This clonotype occurred a few times. Its antigen remains unknown. V was clipped by 11 bases and J by 1 base, with 27 bases between them. From germline, CDR1 is SEHNR and CDR2 FQNEAQ (reference sequence). The CDR3 is made up of 17 amino acids. Primed by a sample-barcoded 5' primer and a J-beta primer mix, a second PCR proceeded for 7 to 11 cycles. TCRdb used MiXCR to reprocess the 5' RACE reads, holding one entry per CDR3 protein. The repertoire consists of roughly 1.6 million distinct CDR3 sequences, with 30% to 35% occurring once and the leading ten covering about 11%. The genes are TRBV7-9 and TRBJ2-7; D is perhaps TRBD2 (5 bases). This TCR derives from a woman aged 25 to 45 in good health. The specimen was blood. CDR3 in amino acids: CAWSVEVLGYVSYEQYF. CDR3 bases: TGTGCCTGGAGTGTAGAAGTACTAGGCTACGTTTCCTACGAGCAGTACTTC.